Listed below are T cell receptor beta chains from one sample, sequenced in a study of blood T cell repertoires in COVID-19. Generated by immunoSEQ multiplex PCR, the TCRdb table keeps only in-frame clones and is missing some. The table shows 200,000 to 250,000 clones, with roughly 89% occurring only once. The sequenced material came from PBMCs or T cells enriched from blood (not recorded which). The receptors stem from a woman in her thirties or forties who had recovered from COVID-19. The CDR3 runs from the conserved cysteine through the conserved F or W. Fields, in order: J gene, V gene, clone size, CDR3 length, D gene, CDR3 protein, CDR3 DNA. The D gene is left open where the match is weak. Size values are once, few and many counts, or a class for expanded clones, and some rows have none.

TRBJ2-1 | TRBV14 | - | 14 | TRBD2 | CASSQLAGGNEQFF | TGTGCCAGCAGCCAACTAGCGGGAGGGAATGAGCAGTTCTTC
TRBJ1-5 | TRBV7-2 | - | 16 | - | CASSYRADGGNGPQHF | TGTGCCAGCAGCTACCGCGCCGACGGAGGTAACGGGCCCCAGCATTTT
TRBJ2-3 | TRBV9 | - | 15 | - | CASSVAGDPGDTQYF | TGTGCCAGCAGCGTAGCAGGGGACCCTGGAGATACGCAGTATTTT
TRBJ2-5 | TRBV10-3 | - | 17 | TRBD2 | CAISEYGLAEARETQYF | TGTGCCATCAGTGAGTACGGACTAGCGGAAGCAAGGGAGACCCAGTACTTC
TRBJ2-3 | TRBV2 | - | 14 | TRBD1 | CASSDGTGQGTQYF | TGTGCCAGCAGTGACGGGACAGGGCAAGGTACGCAGTATTTT
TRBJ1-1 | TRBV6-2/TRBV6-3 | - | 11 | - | CASSRNFEAFF | TGTGCCAGCAGTCGTAACTTTGAAGCTTTCTTT
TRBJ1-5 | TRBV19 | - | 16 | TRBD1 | CASRGPRGFSNQPQHF | TGTGCCAGTAGGGGCCCCAGGGGGTTTAGCAATCAGCCCCAGCATTTT
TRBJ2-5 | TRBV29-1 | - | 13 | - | CSVLTGVGETQYF | TGCAGCGTTCTCACGGGAGTGGGAGAGACCCAGTACTTC
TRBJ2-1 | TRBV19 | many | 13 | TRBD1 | CASSIQGAYEQFF | TGTGCCAGTAGTATCCAGGGGGCGTATGAGCAGTTCTTC
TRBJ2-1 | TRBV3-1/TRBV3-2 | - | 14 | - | CASSLDIGGGEQFF | TGTGCCAGCAGCCTCGATATCGGGGGTGGTGAGCAGTTCTTC
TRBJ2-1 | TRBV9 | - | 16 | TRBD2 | CASSVFFGTSFNEQFF | TGTGCCAGCAGCGTATTCTTCGGGACTAGCTTCAATGAGCAGTTCTTC
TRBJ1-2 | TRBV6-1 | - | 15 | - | CASSEEGGAYYGYTF | TGTGCCAGCAGTGAAGAGGGGGGGGCGTACTATGGCTACACCTTC
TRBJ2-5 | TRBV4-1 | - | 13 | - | CASSQGLAETQYF | TGCGCCAGCAGCCAAGGCTTAGCGGAGACCCAGTACTTC
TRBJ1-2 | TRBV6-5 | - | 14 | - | CASSRGGPNYGYTF | TGTGCCAGCAGCCGCGGAGGACCCAACTATGGCTACACCTTC
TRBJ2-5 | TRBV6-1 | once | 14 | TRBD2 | CASSEGLAEETQYF | TGTGCCAGCAGTGAAGGACTAGCGGAAGAGACCCAGTACTTC
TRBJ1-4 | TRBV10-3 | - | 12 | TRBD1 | CAVGQGGEKLFF | TGTGCCGTCGGACAGGGCGGTGAAAAACTGTTTTTT
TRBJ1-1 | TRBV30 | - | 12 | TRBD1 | CAWSVGTGGAFF | TGTGCCTGGAGTGTCGGGACAGGGGGGGCTTTCTTT
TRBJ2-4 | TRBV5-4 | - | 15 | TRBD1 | CASSGDRGKVNIQYF | TGTGCCAGCAGCGGGGACAGGGGAAAAGTAAACATTCAGTACTTC
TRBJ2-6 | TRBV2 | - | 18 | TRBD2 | CASSSTSGRPSGANVLTF | TGTGCCAGCAGTTCGACTAGCGGGAGGCCCTCTGGGGCCAACGTCCTGACTTTC
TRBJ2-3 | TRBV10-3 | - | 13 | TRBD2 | CATLAGGPDTQYF | TGTGCCACACTAGCGGGAGGCCCAGATACGCAGTATTTT
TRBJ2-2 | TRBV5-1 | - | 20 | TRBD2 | CASSYWRLAGGRANTGELFF | TGCGCCAGCAGCTATTGGCGACTAGCGGGAGGGCGCGCGAACACCGGGGAGCTGTTTTTT
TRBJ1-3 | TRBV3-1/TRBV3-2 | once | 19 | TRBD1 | CASSQWGTASAISGNTIYF | TGTGCCAGCAGCCAATGGGGGACAGCCTCAGCAATCTCTGGAAACACCATATATTTT
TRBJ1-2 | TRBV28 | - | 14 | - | CASRLGVNLYGYTF | TGTGCCAGCAGGTTGGGCGTTAACTTATATGGCTACACCTTC
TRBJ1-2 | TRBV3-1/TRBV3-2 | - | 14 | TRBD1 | CASSHGQGDYGYTF | TGTGCCAGCAGCCATGGACAGGGAGACTATGGCTACACCTTC
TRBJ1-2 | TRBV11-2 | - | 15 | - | CASSSIRSLGAGYTF | TGTGCCAGCAGCTCTATCCGTAGCCTGGGGGCTGGCTACACCTTC
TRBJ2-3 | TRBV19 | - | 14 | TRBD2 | CACHASGYTDTQYF | TGTGCCTGTCATGCTAGCGGATACACAGATACGCAGTATTTT
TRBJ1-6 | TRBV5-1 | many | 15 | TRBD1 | CASSPTGVVFSPLHF | TGCGCCAGCAGCCCGACAGGGGTTGTGTTCTCACCCCTCCACTTT
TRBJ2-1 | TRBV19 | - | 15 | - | CASSILGTAHNEQFF | TGTGCCAGTAGTATTCTTGGGACTGCCCACAATGAGCAGTTCTTC
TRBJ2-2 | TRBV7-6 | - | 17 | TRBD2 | CASSHGGLAGDTGELFF | TGTGCCAGCAGTCATGGGGGACTAGCGGGAGATACCGGGGAGCTGTTTTTT
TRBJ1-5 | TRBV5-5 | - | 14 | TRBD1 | CASSKATGVQPQHF | TGTGCCAGCAGCAAGGCGACAGGGGTGCAGCCCCAGCATTTT
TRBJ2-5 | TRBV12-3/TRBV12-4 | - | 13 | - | CASRFGEMETQYF | TGTGCCAGCAGATTCGGTGAAATGGAGACCCAGTACTTC
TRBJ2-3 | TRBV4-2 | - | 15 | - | CASSQAGSAADTQYF | TGTGCCAGCAGCCAAGCGGGGTCAGCAGCAGATACGCAGTATTTT
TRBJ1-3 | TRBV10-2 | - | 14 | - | CATGDVRSGNTIYF | TGCGCCACCGGAGACGTCCGCTCTGGAAACACCATATATTTT
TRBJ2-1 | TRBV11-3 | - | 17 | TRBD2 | CASSLWDLAGVENEQFF | TGTGCCAGCAGCTTATGGGACCTAGCGGGAGTGGAGAATGAGCAGTTCTTC
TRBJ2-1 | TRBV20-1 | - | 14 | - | CSASMRLVTNEQFF | TGCAGTGCTAGTATGAGACTAGTAACCAATGAGCAGTTCTTC
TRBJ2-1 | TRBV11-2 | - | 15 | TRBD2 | CASSFSGGGLDEQFF | TGTGCCAGCAGCTTTTCGGGAGGGGGATTGGATGAGCAGTTCTTC
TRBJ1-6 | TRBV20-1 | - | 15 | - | CSASPGGAPDSPLHF | TGCAGTGCTAGTCCGGGGGGGGCGCCGGATTCACCCCTCCACTTT
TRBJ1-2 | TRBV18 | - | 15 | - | CASSPDRNFNYGYTF | TGTGCCAGCTCACCGGACAGAAATTTCAACTATGGCTACACCTTC
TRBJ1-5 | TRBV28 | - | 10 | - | CATQGMAQHF | TGTGCCACGCAGGGGATGGCCCAGCATTTT
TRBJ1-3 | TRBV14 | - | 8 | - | CASSQTRF | TGTGCCAGCAGCCAAACTCGATTC
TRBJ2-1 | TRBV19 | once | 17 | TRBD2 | CASSRGIAGEVLNEQFF | TGTGCCAGTAGTAGAGGGATAGCGGGAGAAGTGCTCAATGAGCAGTTCTTC
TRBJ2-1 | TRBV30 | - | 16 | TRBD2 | CAWSGRGLAGKGEQFF | TGTGCCTGGAGTGGGAGAGGGCTAGCGGGAAAAGGTGAGCAGTTCTTC
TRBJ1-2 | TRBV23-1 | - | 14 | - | CASSNEQGNYGYTF | TGCGCCAGCAGCAATGAACAGGGAAACTATGGCTACACCTTC
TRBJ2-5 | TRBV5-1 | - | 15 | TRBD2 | CASSLSSGSKETQYF | TGCGCCAGCAGCTTGTCTAGCGGGAGTAAAGAGACCCAGTACTTC
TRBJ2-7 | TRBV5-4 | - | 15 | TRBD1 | CASSSRTGGSYEQYF | TGTGCCAGCAGCTCGCGGACAGGGGGCTCCTACGAGCAGTACTTC
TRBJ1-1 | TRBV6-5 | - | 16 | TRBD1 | CASSYSEGQGGTEAFF | TGTGCCAGCAGTTACTCGGAGGGACAGGGGGGCACTGAAGCTTTCTTT
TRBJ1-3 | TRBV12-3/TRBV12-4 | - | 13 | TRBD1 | CANGQGPGNTIYF | TGTGCCAACGGACAGGGACCTGGAAACACCATATATTTT